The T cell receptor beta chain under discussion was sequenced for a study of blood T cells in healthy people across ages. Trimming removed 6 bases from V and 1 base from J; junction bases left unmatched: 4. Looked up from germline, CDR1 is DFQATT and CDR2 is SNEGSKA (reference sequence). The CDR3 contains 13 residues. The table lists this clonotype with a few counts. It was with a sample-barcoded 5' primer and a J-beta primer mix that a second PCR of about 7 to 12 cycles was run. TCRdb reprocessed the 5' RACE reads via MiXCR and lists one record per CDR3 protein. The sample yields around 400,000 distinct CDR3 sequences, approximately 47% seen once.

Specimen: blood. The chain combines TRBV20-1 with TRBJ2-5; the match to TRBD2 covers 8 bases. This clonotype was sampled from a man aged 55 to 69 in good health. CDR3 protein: CSAIAGSQETQYF. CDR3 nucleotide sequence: TGCAGTGCCATAGCGGGGTCCCAAGAGACCCAGTACTTC.